This T cell receptor beta chain came from a study of T cells in Graves' hyperthyroidism and ophthalmopathy. In its sample, this clonotype was seen many times. There were TCR beta CDR3 regions amplified from RNA transcripts. The HTBI primer set served for first-round RT-PCR of the TCR CDR3. TCRdb reprocessed the multiplex PCR reads with MiXCR, giving one entry per CDR3 protein. Altogether 300,000 to 400,000 distinct CDR3 sequences are present, approximately 17% being singletons, with the ten largest covering over 35%. This CDR3 has 14 residues. The V end lost 1 base, the J end lost 4 bases, and 9 bases lay between the germline ends. CDR1 is SGHAT and CDR2 is FQDESV in the germline V gene (reference sequence).

V usage is TRBV11-1 and J usage is TRBJ2-3, with unresolved D. This receptor was taken from a man between 18 and 29 years old with Graves' ophthalmopathy. Sequenced input: blood. The CDR3 is CASSLGQVADTQYF. The CDR3 DNA reads as TGTGCCAGCAGCTTAGGCCAGGTCGCAGATACGCAGTATTTT.